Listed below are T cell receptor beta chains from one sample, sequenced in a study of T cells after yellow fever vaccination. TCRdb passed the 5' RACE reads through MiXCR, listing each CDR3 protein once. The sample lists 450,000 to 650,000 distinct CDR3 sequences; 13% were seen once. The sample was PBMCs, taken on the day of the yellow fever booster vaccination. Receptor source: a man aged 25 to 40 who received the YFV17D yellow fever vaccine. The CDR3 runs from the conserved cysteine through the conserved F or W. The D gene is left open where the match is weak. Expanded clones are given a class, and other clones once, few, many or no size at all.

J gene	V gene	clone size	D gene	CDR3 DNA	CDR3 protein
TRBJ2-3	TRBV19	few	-	TGTGCCACCGCGACGGCGAGCACAGATACGCAGTATTTT	CATATASTDTQYF
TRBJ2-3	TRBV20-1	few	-	TGCAGTGCTAATTCTCCGGGGGGCCCGCCCGATACGCAGTATTTT	CSANSPGGPPDTQYF
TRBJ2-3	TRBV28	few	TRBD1	TGTGCCAGCAGCTTCGACCCGGGACAGGGATCAGATACGCAGTATTTT	CASSFDPGQGSDTQYF
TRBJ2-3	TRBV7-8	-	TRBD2	TGTGCCAGCAGCTTAATCCCTAGCGGGAGCGCAGATACGCAGTATTTT	CASSLIPSGSADTQYF
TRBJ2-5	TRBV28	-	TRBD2	TGTGCCAGCAGTCTTAGACCGGGACTAGCGGCTCAAGAGACCCAGTACTTC	CASSLRPGLAAQETQYF
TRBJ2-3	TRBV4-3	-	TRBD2	TGCGCCAGCAGCCCTACCGGGCTAGCGGGGCTGGCAGATACGCAGTATTTT	CASSPTGLAGLADTQYF
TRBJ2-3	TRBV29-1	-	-	TGCAGCGTTGACATAGCAGTAGATACGCAGTATTTT	CSVDIAVDTQYF
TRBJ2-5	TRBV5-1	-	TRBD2	TGCGCCAGCAGATCCGCCCTAGCGGACCAAGAGACCCAGTACTTC	CASRSALADQETQYF
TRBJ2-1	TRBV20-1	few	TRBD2	TGCAGTGCTCCACCGGGACTAGCGGGAGAGGGTGAGCAGTTCTTC	CSAPPGLAGEGEQFF
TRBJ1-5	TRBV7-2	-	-	TGTGCCAGCAGCTTAAACTCGGTGGATAGCAATCAGCCCCAGCATTTT	CASSLNSVDSNQPQHF
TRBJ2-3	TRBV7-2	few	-	TGTGCCAGCAGTTTAACTACTCCTAGCACAGATACGCAGTATTTT	CASSLTTPSTDTQYF
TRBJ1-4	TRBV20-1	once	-	TGCAGTGCTAGAGATTCCGCAAATGAAAAACTGTTTTTT	CSARDSANEKLFF
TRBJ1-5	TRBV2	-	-	TGTGCCAGCAGTGACTGGGGATCTGATCAGCCCCAGCATTTT	CASSDWGSDQPQHF
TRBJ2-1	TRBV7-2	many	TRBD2	TGTGCCAGCAGCTTTACTAGCGGGCTTCCTACCTACAATGAGCAGTTCTTC	CASSFTSGLPTYNEQFF